This T cell receptor beta chain was retrieved from a study of blood T cell repertoires in COVID-19. This CDR3 comprises 17 residues. The germline V gene has CDR1 LNHDA and CDR2 SQIVND (reference sequence). V lost 4 bases to trimming and J lost 6 bases; unmatched junction nucleotides: 9. This clone appeared a single time. Here immunoSEQ multiplex PCR was the method, and the copy in TCRdb shows in-frame clones only, minus some. The sample consists of 100,000 to 150,000 clones, roughly four fifths of them appearing once. The TCR was taken from a man aged 25 to 40 with COVID-19, enrolled during active disease. This chain connects TRBV19 to TRBJ1-6, with 10 bases fitting TRBD1. Sample: peripheral blood. The CDR3, as DNA: TGTGCCAGTAGTAAGGGACAGGGGAATCCGTCTAATTCACCCCTCCACTTT. This sequence encodes CASSKGQGNPSNSPLHF.